Below, one TCR beta chain is given with its context. The antigen remains unidentified. Germline CDR1 is SGDLS and CDR2 is YYNGEE. This CDR3 contains 14 residues. Trimming shortened V by 4 bases and J by 4 bases, and 14 bases separated the two germline ends. These data belong to a study of post-analysis software for immune sequencing data. Incorporated into the TCR beta cDNA libraries were unique molecular identifiers, which served to reduce PCR and sequencing biases. In TCRdb, the PCR reads were re-called with MiXCR into one record per CDR3 protein. The sample holds hundreds of thousands of distinct CDR3 sequences, 30% seen once. Whole-study findings and limits: Controls had lower frequencies than patients of 4 or 5 TRBV segments, which included TRBV5-6, TRBV5-1 and TRBV20-1.

The sequence was collected from a girl aged 10 to 17 with multiple sclerosis. Material: blood. The rearrangement links TRBV9 to TRBJ1-1; no definite D call. CDR3 bases: TGTGCCAGCAGCCCTCGATATGGTCTCACTGAAGCTTTCTTT. This codes for CASSPRYGLTEAFF.